This TCR beta chain was identified during a study of blood T cells in healthy people across ages (dated by TCRdb to the mid-2010s). About the full investigation: In model experiments, roughly one uniquely barcoded TCR beta cDNA molecule per two T cells was captured by template switching. To track age-related changes in TCR beta repertoire diversity, the study relied on deep sequencing normalized with unique cDNA molecular identifiers. The donors were split into four age groups: young (average around 15 years), middle-aged (roughly 42), aged (more than 60) and long-lived (over 80). To avoid experimental bias, donors of different ages were spread randomly across the sequencing lanes. Two additional independent replicas of 1 million unique cDNA reads from the same blood draw were analyzed for two donors (one aged 18 to 30 and one aged 80 or older). General findings and caveats noted by the study authors: Observed TCR beta diversity per million T cells fell roughly linearly with age, and a significant reduction was already apparent by age around 39. Total diversity estimates from one million sequenced T cells were considered lower bounds and underestimates. Because profiling used bulk unsorted PBMCs, naive and antigen-experienced compartments could not be compared conclusively. The percentage of naive T cells measured by flow cytometry correlated strongly with observed TCR beta diversity. Compared with the aged group, the long-lived group had more naive CD4+ T cells, fewer expanded clones and increased TCR diversity, suggesting age selection. Because donor CMV infection status was unknown, age-related changes in expanded clonotypes were potentially confounded.

Looking up the germline V gene yields CDR1 MNHNS and CDR2 SASEGT. The CDR3 runs 14 residues from the cysteine to the phenylalanine. CDR3 DNA only is kept here, 42 bases in frame from base 1. Concerning this clonotype itself: There is no known antigen for this receptor. No much larger clone exists at a distance of one base, and base qualities are not known.

Preparation of the library involved 5' RACE. The sequencing machine was an Illumina HiSeq 2500. The second PCR ran for roughly 7 to 12 cycles and used a J-beta primer mix along with a sample-barcoded 5' primer. Each TCR beta cDNA molecule received a unique molecular identifier from a template-switch 5' adaptor carrying 12 random nucleotides. Each sample yielded at least 2.5 million CDR3-containing paired-end reads. The Mint cDNA synthesis kit, primed by a TRBC-specific oligonucleotide, was used to synthesize first-strand cDNA from all RNA. After uracil-DNA glycosylase treatment, a first 18-cycle PCR used universal primers M1SS and BC2_uni_R on all cDNA. Turning to the authors' computational methods: For normalization, 1 million high-quality reads were randomly selected from each sample, with every read carrying a distinct molecular identifier. Reads with shared molecular identifiers were discarded instead of being binned into consensus sequences. CDR3 identification, clonotype clustering and error correction used MiTCR with a Q25 quality threshold and the strictest error-elimination algorithm. A nonparametric unseen species model with Euler transformation was used to estimate lower-bound total TCR beta diversity. Using fastp at Q25 and MiXCR, TCRdb reprocessed the public reads and kept productive beta chains. Merged by CDR3 protein, the rows form single entries marked with the most common genes and DNA. Clone size and V and J calls follow TCRdb, not the original study. In this sample the table shows more than 1 million distinct CDR3 sequences, 35% to 55% of which occur a single time. 15% to 20% of the sample is held by the ten biggest clonotypes.

The donors were about 40 Caucasian individuals from Russia, aged about 6 to 95 years, who were systemically healthy. Each donor gave about 9.8 milliliters of peripheral blood, drawn into EDTA-treated Vacutainer tubes. PBMCs were isolated by Ficoll-Paque density-gradient centrifugation, with at least 6.5 million obtained per sample. Total RNA, at least 6 micrograms per sample, was extracted from PBMCs with Trizol reagent. For every donor, flow cytometry on a PBMC aliquot measured the percentage of naive CD45RAhigh/CD27high T cells. The chain employs TRBV6-1 and TRBJ2-5, with 13 bases aligning to TRBD2. The J call may be faulty, since TRBJ2-7 better matches the DNA end. This TCR derives from an older woman in good health. Material for sequencing was blood. The CDR3 has the sequence CASGRTSGGYEQYF. The DNA sequence follows: TGTGCCAGCGGGAGGACTAGCGGGGGATACGAGCAGTACTTC.